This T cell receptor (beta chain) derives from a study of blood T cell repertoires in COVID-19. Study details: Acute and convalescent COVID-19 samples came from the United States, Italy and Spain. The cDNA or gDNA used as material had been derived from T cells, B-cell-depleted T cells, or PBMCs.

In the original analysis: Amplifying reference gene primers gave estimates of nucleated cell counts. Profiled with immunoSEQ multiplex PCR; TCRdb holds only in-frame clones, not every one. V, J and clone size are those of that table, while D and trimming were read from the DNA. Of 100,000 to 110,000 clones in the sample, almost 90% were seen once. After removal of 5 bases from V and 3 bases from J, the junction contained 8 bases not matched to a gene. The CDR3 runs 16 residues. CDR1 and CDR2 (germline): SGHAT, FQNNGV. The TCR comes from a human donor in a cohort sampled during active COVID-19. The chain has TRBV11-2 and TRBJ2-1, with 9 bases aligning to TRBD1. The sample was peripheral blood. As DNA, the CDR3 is TGTGCCAGCAGCCGACTTCGGGACAGGGTCTACAATGAGCAGTTCTTC. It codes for CASSRLRDRVYNEQFF. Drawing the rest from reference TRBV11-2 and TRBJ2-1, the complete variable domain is EAGVAQSPRYKIIEKRQSVAFWCNPISGHATLYWYQQILGQGPKLLIQFQNNGVVDDSQLPKDRFSAERLKGVDSTLKIQPAKLEDSAVYLCASSRLRDRVYNEQFFGPGTRLTVL.